This TCR beta chain was sequenced in a study of T cell responses to AZD1222 COVID-19 vaccine. Findings and limits, study-wide: There were mostly white British donors and more females than males, and clonal diversity was possibly underestimated.

Generated by immunoSEQ multiplex PCR, the TCRdb table keeps only in-frame clones and is missing some. Here the sample spans some 180,000 clones, approximately 89% being singletons. Unmatched junction bases numbered 5, after V lost 0 bases and J lost 7 bases. Per the germline V gene, CDR1 is SGHRS and CDR2 is YFSETQ. The CDR3 length is 16 residues. To note about this clone: Its antigen is unidentified.

This sample comprised peripheral blood, obtained 28 days after the second AZD1222 dose. The TCR was taken from an adult who received the AZD1222 COVID-19 vaccine. V and J are TRBV5-1 and TRBJ2-1; 12 bases align to TRBD2. The CDR3 nucleotides are TGCGCCAGCAGCTTGGTGACTAGCGGGAGTCGGAATGAGCAGTTCTTC. It yields the protein CASSLVTSGSRNEQFF.